This T cell receptor (beta chain) emerged from a study of Ad26.COV2.S vaccination and SARS-CoV-2 variants. In the study overall: A participant enrolled in the COV1001 Ad26.COV2.S trial arm provided the sample.

Study-level points and caveats: Similar non-spike TCR breadth was observed in recipients of vaccine and of placebo. In vaccinated individuals, spike-specific CD8+ and CD4+ T cell responses reportedly displayed substantial breadth.

On this clone: What it recognizes is unknown.

Treatment denoted: around 19 received Ad26.COV2.S at low or high dose, single or two shots; 5 received placebo; per-sample allocation not given. All samples were drawn on day 63, counting from the first vaccine or placebo injection. Boston supplied an adult donor aged 18-55 years. The table came from immunoSEQ multiplex PCR; TCRdb's copy has only in-frame clones and leaves some out. The sample holds 350,000 to 450,000 clones, about nine tenths seen once. CDR3 length equals 12 residues. V was clipped by 6 bases and J by 7 bases, with 10 bases between them. Germline CDR1 and CDR2: MNHEY and SMNVEV (reference sequence).

The receptor comes from a person aged 18 to 65 who received the Ad26.COV2.S COVID-19 vaccine or a placebo. Sequences were derived from peripheral blood, sampled in a trial of Ad26.COV2.S vaccine versus placebo. The chain links TRBV27 to TRBJ1-5; tentative D call: TRBD1 (5 bases). Here the CDR3 reads CASSRGGQPQHF. Here the CDR3 DNA reads TGTGCCAGCAGCCGCGGGGGACAGCCCCAGCATTTT.